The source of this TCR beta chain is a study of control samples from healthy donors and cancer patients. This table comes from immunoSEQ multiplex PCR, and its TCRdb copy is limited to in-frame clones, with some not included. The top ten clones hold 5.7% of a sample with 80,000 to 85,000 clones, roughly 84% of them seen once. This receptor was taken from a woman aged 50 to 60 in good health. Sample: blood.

CDR3 bases: TGTGCCAGCAGTTTATGGCGGGACAGGGATCAGCCCCAGCATTTT. Translating it yields CASSLWRDRDQPQHF. This chain links TRBV6-6 with TRBJ1-5; 9 bases map to TRBD1. Germline trimming cut 4 bases from V and 5 bases from J; bases unmatched to any gene: 6. The CDR3 runs 15 residues. Germline assignment: CDR1 MNHNY and CDR2 SVGAGI (reference sequence).